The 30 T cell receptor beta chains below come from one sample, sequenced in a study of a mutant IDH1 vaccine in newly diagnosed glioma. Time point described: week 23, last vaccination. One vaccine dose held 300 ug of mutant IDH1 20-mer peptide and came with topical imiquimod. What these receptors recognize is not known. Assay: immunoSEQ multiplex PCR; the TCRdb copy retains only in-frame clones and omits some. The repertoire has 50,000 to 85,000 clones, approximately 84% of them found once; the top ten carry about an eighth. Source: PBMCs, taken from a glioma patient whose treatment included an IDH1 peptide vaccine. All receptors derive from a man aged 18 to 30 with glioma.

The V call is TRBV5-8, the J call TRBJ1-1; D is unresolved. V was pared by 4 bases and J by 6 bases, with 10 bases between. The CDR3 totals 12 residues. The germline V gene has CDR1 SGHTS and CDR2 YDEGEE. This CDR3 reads CASSLPVAEAFF. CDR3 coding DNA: TGTGCCAGCAGCCTACCAGTGGCTGAAGCTTTCTTT.

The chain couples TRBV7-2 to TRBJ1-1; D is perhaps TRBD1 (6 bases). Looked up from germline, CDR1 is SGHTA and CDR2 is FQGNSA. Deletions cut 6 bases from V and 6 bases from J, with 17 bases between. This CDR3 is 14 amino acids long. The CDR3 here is CASRRPGAGPEAFF. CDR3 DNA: TGTGCCAGCAGACGTCCGGGGGCCGGTCCTGAAGCTTTCTTT. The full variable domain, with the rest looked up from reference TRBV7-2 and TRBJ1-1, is GAGVSQSPSNKVTEKGKDVELRCDPISGHTALYWYRQSLGQGLEFLIYFQGNSAPDKSGLPSDRFSAERTGGSVSTLTIQRTQQEDSAVYLCASRRPGAGPEAFFGQGTRLTVV.

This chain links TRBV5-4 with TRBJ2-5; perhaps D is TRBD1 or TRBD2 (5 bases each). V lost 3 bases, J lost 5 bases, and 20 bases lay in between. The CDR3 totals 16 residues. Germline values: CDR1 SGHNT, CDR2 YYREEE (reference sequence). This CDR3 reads CASSSSRGRSWETQYF. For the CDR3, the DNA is TGTGCCAGCAGCTCCTCAAGGGGACGATCGTGGGAGACCCAGTACTTC.

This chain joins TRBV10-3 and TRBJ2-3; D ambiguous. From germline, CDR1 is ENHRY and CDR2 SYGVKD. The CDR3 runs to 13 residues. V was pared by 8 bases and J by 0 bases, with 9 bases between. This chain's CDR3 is CAIALGSTDTQYF. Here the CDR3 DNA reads TGTGCCATCGCATTAGGAAGCACAGATACGCAGTATTTT.

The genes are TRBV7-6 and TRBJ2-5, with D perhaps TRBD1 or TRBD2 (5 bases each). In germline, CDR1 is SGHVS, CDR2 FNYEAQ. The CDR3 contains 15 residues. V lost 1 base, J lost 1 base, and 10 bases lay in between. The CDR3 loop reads CASSLDRGAQETQYF. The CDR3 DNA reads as TGTGCCAGCAGCTTAGATCGAGGGGCCCAAGAGACCCAGTACTTC.

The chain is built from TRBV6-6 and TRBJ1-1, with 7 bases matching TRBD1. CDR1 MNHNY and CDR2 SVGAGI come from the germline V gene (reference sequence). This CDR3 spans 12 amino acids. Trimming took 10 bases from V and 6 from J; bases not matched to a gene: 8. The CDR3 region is CATKTGQAEAFF. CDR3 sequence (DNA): TGTGCCACCAAGACAGGGCAGGCTGAAGCTTTCTTT.

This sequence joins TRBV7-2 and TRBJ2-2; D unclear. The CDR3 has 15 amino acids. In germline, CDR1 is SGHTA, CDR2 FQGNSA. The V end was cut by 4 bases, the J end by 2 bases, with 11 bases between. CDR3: CASSSSQGNTGELFF. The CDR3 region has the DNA TGTGCCAGCAGCTCATCCCAAGGAAACACCGGGGAGCTGTTTTTT.

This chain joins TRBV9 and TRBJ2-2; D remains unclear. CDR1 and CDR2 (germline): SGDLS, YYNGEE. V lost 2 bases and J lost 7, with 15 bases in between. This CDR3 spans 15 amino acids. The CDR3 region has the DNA TGTGCCAGCAGCGTTTCCAGCGCGGCGGTCGGGGAGCTGTTTTTT. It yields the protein CASSVSSAAVGELFF.

CDR3 region: CATSRGRLLATNEKLFF. Here the CDR3 DNA reads TGTGCCACCAGCAGGGGACGGCTTCTCGCAACTAATGAAAAACTGTTTTTT. The chain combines TRBV15 with TRBJ1-4, with D tentatively TRBD1 (5 bases). V lost 3 bases and J lost 0, with 14 bases in between. The CDR3 extends over 17 amino acids. The germline gives CDR1 LNHNV, CDR2 YYDKDF (reference sequence).

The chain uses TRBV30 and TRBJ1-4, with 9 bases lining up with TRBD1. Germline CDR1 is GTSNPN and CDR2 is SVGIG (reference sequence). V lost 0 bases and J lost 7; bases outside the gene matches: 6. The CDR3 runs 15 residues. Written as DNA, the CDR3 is TGTGCCTGGAGTGTACTGGGGACAGGGAGTGAAAAACTGTTTTTT. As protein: CAWSVLGTGSEKLFF.

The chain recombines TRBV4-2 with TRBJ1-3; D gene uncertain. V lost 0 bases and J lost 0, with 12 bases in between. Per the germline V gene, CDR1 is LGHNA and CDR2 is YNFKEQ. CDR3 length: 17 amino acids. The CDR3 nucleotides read TGTGCCAGCAGCCAAGATTACAGCCCCACCTCTGGAAACACCATATATTTT. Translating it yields CASSQDYSPTSGNTIYF.

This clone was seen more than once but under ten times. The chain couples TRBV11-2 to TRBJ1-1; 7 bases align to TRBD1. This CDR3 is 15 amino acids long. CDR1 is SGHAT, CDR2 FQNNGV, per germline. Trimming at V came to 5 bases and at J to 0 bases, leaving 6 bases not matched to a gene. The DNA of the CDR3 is TGTGCCAGCAGCATCCAGGGGGGGCTGAACACTGAAGCTTTCTTT. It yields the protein CASSIQGGLNTEAFF. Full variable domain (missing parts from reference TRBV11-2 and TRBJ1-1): EAGVAQSPRYKIIEKRQSVAFWCNPISGHATLYWYQQILGQGPKLLIQFQNNGVVDDSQLPKDRFSAERLKGVDSTLKIQPAKLEDSAVYLCASSIQGGLNTEAFFGQGTRLTVV.

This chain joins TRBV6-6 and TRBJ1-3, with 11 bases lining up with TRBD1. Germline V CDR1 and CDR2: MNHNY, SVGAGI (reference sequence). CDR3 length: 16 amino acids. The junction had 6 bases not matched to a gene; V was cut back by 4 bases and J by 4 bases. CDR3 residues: CASSWTGGASGNTIYF. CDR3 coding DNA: TGTGCCAGCAGTTGGACAGGGGGCGCGTCGGGAAACACCATATATTTT.

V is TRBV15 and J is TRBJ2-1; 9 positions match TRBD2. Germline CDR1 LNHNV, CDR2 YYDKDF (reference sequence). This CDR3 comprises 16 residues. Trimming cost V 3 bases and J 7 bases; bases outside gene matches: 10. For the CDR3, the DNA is TGTGCCACCAGCAGGCCCGGGGGGACTAGCTATAATGAGCAGTTCTTC. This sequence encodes CATSRPGGTSYNEQFF.

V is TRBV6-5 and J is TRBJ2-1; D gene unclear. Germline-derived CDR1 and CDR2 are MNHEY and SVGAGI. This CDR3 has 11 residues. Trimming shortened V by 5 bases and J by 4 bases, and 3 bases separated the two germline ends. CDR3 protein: CASSRYNEQFF. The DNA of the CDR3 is TGTGCCAGCAGTCGGTACAATGAGCAGTTCTTC.

The DNA of the CDR3 is TGTGCCAGCTCCGACGGGGTCCCAGTGGGCTATGGCTACACCTTC. Residues: CASSDGVPVGYGYTF. The chain is built from TRBV5-6 and TRBJ1-2, with no clear D. There are 15 residues in the CDR3. Germline assignment: CDR1 SGHDT and CDR2 YYEEEE. V dropped 7 bases and J dropped 4 bases, with 20 bases sitting between them.

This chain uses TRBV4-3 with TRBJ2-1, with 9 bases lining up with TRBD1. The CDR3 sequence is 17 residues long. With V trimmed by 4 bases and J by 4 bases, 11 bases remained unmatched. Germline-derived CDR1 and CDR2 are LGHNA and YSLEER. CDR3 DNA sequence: TGCGCCAGCAGCCGACTTCCTAGGACAGGGGCATACAATGAGCAGTTCTTC. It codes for CASSRLPRTGAYNEQFF.

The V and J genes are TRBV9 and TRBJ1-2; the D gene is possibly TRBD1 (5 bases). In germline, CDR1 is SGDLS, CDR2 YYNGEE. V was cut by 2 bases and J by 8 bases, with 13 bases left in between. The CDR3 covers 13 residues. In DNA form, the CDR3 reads TGTGCCAGCAGCGTCAGGCAGGGCGGAGGCTACACCTTC. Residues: CASSVRQGGGYTF.

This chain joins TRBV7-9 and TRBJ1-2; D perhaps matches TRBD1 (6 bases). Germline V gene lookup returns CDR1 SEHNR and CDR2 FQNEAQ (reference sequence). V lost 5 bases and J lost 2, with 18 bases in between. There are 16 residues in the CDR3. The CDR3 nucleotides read TGTGCCAGCAGCCTCCGCGGGACACCTGAAAACTATGGCTACACCTTC. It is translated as CASSLRGTPENYGYTF.

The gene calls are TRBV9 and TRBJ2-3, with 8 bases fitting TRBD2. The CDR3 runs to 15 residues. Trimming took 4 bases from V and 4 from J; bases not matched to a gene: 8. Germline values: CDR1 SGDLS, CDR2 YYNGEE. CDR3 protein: CASSPLGGASDTQYF. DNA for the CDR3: TGTGCCAGCAGCCCCCTCGGGGGGGCATCAGATACGCAGTATTTT.

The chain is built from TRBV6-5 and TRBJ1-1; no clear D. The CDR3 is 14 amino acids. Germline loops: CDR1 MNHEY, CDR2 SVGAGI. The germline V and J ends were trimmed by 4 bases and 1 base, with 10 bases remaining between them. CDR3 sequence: CASSLAQKNTEAFF. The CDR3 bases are TGTGCCAGCAGTTTGGCTCAGAAGAACACTGAAGCTTTCTTT.

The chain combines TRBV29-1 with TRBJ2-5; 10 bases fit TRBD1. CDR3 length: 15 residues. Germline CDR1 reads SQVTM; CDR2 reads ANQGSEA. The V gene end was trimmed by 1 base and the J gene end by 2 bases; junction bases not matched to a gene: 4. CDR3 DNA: TGCAGCGTTGAAGGGACAGGGGGTCTGCAAGAGACCCAGTACTTC. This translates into CSVEGTGGLQETQYF.

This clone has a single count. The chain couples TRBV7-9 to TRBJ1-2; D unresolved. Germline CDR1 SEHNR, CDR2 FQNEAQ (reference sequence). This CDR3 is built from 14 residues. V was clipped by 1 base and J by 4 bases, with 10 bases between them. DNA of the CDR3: TGTGCCAGCAGCTTAGGCGACTCCTTCTATGGCTACACCTTC. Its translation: CASSLGDSFYGYTF.

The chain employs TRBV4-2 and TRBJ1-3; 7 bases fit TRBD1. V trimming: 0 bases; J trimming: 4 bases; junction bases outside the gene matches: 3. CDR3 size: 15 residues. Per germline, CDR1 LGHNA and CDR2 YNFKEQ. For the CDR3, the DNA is TGTGCCAGCAGCCAAGACGGACAGGCGGGAAACACCATATATTTT. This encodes CASSQDGQAGNTIYF.

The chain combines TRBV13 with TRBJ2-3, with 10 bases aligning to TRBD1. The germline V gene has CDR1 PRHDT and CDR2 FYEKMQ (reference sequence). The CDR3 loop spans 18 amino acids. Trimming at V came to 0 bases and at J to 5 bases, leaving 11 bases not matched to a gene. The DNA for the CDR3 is TGTGCCAGCAGCTTAGGGAGACAGGGGGCTAGTTCTGGAGATACGCAGTATTTT. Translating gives CASSLGRQGASSGDTQYF.

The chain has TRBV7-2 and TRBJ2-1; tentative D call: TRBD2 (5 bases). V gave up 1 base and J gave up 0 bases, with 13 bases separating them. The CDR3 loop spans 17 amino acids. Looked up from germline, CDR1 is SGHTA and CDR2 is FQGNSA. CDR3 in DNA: TGTGCCAGCAGCTTAGGCTACGGGAAGAGCTCCTACAATGAGCAGTTCTTC. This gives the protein CASSLGYGKSSYNEQFF. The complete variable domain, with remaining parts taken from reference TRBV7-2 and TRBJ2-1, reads GAGVSQSPSNKVTEKGKDVELRCDPISGHTALYWYRQSLGQGLEFLIYFQGNSAPDKSGLPSDRFSAERTGGSVSTLTIQRTQQEDSAVYLCASSLGYGKSSYNEQFFGPGTRLTVL.

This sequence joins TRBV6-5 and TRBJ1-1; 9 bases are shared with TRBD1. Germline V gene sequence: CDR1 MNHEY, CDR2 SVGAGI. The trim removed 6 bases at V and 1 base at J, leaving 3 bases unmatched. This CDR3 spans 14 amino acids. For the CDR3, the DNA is TGTGCCAGCAGGACAGGGGGGGGGAACACTGAAGCTTTCTTT. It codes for CASRTGGGNTEAFF.

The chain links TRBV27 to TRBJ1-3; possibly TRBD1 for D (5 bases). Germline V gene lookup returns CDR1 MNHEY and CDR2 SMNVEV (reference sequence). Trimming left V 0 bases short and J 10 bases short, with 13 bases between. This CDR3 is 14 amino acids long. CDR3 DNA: TGTGCCAGCAGTTTATCGAACGGGAGGGGAACCATATATTTT. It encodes CASSLSNGRGTIYF.

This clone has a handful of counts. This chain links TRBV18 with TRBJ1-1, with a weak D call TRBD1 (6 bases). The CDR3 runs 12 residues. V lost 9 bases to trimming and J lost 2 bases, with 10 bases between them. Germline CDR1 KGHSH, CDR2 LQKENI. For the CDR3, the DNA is TGTGCCAGTGGACAGCCTAACACTGAAGCTTTCTTT. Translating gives CASGQPNTEAFF.

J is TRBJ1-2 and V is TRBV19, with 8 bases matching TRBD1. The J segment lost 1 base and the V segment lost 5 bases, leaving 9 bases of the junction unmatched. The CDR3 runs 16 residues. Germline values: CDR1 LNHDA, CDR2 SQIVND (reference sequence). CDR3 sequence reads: CASSPDRASLNYGYTF. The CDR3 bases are TGTGCCAGTAGTCCGGACAGGGCCTCCCTTAACTATGGCTACACCTTC.